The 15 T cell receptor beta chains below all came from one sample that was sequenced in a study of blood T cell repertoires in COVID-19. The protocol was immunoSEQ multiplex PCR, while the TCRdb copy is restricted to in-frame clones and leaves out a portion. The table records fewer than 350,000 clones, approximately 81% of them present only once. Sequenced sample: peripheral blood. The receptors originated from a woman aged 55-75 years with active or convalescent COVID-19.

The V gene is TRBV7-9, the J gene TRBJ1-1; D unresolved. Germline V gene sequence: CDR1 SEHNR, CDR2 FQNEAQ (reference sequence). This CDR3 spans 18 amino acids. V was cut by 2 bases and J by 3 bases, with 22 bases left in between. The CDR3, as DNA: TGTGCCAGCAGCTTACGCGAAATATCTTGGACTCATTACACTGAAGCTTTCTTT. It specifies CASSLREISWTHYTEAFF. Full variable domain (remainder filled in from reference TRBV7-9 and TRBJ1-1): DTGVSQNPRHKITKRGQNVTFRCDPISEHNRLYWYRQTLGQGPEFLTYFQNEAQLEKSRLLSDRFSAERPKGSFSTLEIQRTEQGDSAMYLCASSLREISWTHYTEAFFGQGTRLTVV.

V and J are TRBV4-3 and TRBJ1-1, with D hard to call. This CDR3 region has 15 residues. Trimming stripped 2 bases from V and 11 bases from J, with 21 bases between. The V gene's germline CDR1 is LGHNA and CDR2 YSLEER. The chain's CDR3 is CASSQRGYSYRGAFF. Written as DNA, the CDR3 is TGCGCCAGCAGCCAAAGAGGATACAGCTACCGCGGGGCTTTCTTT.

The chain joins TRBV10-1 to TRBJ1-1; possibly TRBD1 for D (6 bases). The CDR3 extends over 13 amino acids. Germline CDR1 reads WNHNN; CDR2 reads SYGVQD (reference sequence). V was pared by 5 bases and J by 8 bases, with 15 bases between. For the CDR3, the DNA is TGCGCCAGCAGTACAGGGCAAACGGCCGAAGCTTTCTTT. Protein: CASSTGQTAEAFF.

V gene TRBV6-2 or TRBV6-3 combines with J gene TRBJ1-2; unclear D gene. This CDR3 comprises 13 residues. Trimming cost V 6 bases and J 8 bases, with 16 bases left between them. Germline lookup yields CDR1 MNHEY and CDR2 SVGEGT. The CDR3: CASSPAVLPGYTF. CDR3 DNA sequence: TGTGCCAGCAGCCCCGCGGTATTGCCCGGCTACACCTTC.

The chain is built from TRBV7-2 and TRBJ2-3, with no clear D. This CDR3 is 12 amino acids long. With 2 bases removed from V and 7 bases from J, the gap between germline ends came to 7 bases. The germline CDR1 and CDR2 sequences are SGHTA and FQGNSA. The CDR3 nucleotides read TGTGCCAGCAGCTTACAGGTTAATACGCAGTATTTT. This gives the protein CASSLQVNTQYF. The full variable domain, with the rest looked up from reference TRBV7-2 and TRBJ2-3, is GAGVSQSPSNKVTEKGKDVELRCDPISGHTALYWYRQSLGQGLEFLIYFQGNSAPDKSGLPSDRFSAERTGGSVSTLTIQRTQQEDSAVYLCASSLQVNTQYFGPGTRLTVL.

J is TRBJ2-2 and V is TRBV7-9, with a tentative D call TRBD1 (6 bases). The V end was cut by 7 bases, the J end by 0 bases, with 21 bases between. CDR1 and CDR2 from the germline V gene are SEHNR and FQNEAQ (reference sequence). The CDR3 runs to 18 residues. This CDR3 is CASTTDLRTASNTGELFF. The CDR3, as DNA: TGTGCCAGCACCACGGACCTTCGGACAGCCTCGAACACCGGGGAGCTGTTTTTT.

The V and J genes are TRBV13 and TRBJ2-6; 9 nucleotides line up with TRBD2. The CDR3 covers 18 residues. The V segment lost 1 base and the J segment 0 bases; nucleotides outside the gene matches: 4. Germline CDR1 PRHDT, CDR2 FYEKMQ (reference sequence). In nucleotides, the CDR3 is TGTGCCAGCAGCTTAGAAAGTAGCGGGGGCTCTGGGGCCAACGTCCTGACTTTC. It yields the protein CASSLESSGGSGANVLTF.

The CDR3 DNA sequence: TGTGCCTGGAACCGCTTGCCCCTAGCGGGGGGGAACAATGAGCAGTTCTTC. It specifies CAWNRLPLAGGNNEQFF. The chain couples TRBV30 to TRBJ2-1; 12 bases agree with TRBD2. V shed 4 bases and J 5 bases; nucleotides not matched to a gene: 12. The germline V gene encodes CDR1 GTSNPN and CDR2 SVGIG (reference sequence). The CDR3 totals 17 residues.

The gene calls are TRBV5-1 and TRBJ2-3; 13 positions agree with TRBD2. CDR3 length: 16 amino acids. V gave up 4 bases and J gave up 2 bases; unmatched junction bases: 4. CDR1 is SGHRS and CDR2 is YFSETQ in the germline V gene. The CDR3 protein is CASSQTSGGNTDTQYF. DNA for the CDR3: TGCGCCAGCAGCCAGACTAGCGGGGGGAACACAGATACGCAGTATTTT.

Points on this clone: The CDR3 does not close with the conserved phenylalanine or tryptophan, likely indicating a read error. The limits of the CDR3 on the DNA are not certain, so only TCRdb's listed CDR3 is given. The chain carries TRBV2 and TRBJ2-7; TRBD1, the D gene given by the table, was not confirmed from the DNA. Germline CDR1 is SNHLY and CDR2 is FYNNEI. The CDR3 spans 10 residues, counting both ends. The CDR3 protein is CASGGHLLTP.

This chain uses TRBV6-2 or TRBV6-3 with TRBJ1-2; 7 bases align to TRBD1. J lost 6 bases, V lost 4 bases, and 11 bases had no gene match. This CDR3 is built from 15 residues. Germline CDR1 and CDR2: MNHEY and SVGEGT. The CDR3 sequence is CASSLTTGSWDGYTF. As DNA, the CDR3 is TGTGCCAGCAGTTTAACGACAGGGTCGTGGGATGGCTACACCTTC.

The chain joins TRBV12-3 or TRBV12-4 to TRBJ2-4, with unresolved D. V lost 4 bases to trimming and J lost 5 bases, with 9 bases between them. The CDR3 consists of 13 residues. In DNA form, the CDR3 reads TGTGCCAGCAGTTCGCCCAGCGAAAACATTCAGTACTTC. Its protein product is CASSSPSENIQYF.

The CDR3 DNA sequence: TGTGCCAGCAGCCGTTCGACAGGGCGGGATACGCAGTATTTT. It specifies CASSRSTGRDTQYF. The V and J genes are TRBV7-3 and TRBJ2-3; TRBD1 matches at 7 bases. This CDR3 has 14 amino acids. Trimming took 5 bases from V and 6 from J; bases not matched to a gene: 8. Germline CDR1 is SGHTA and CDR2 is FQGTGA.

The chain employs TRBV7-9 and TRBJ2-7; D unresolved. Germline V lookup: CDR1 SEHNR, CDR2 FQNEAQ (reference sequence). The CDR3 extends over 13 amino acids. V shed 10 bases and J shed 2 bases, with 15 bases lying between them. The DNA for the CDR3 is TGTGCCATCAATCAACTACCTACCTACGAGCAGTACTTC. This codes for CAINQLPTYEQYF.

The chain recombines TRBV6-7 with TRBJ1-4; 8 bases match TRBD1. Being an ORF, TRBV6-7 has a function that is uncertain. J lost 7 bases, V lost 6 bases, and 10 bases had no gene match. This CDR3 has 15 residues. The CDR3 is CASRDWTGNPEKLFF. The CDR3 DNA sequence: TGTGCCAGCAGGGATTGGACAGGGAACCCTGAAAAACTGTTTTTT.